The present TCR beta chain was sequenced within a study of blood T cells in healthy people across ages. Together with a sample-barcoded 5' primer, a J-beta primer mix was included in a second PCR lasting about 7 to 12 cycles. Each CDR3 protein is one row after TCRdb ran MiXCR on the 5' RACE reads. The data contain around 970,000 distinct CDR3 sequences, about 53% of them singletons. This clonotype was sampled from a woman aged 55-75 years in good health. The source material was blood.

The CDR3 sequence: CASSQEGTTAYEQYF. CDR3 in DNA: TGCGCCAGCAGCCAAGAAGGGACGACCGCCTACGAGCAGTACTTC. This chain uses TRBV4-1 with TRBJ2-7, with D tentatively TRBD1 or TRBD2 (5 bases each). Germline CDR1 MGHRA, CDR2 YSYEKL. The CDR3 runs 15 residues. With 0 bases removed from V and 2 bases from J, the gap between germline ends came to 11 bases.